Shown below are 5 T cell receptor beta chains from a single sample sequenced in a study of CD8+ T cells in alopecia areata (dated 2018 in TCRdb). Libraries were prepared through the immunoSEQ multiplex PCR assay. To provide template for TCR sequencing, every sample had RNA extracted and reverse transcribed into cDNA. The immuneACCESS repertoire file appears here via TCRdb, limited to in-frame rearrangements. These files lack a portion of the clones; in checked studies, under half of the deficit traces to unresolved V genes, and the cause of the others is not known. Within this sample are about 190,000 clones, with just under 65% of them counted one time only. Roughly 1.3% of the sample lies in the top ten. In the paper's terms, the treatment or condition label means: oral pan-JAK inhibitor, 5-10 mg twice daily. Here the sequenced sample was CD4+ T cells sorted from blood, taken at week 49, from a patient treated with tofacitinib. The receptors derive from a human donor with alopecia areata.

This clone was observed a handful of times. The V and J genes are TRBV10-3 and TRBJ2-1; 10 bases line up with TRBD2. CDR3 size: 16 residues. Germline V gives CDR1 ENHRY, CDR2 SYGVKD. Unmatched junction bases numbered 8, after V lost 5 bases and J lost 4 bases. The DNA for the CDR3 is TGTGCCATCAGTAGCCTAGCGGGGGCCGTGTACAATGAGCAGTTCTTC. It yields the protein CAISSLAGAVYNEQFF.

J is TRBJ2-3 and V is TRBV29-1, with 7 nucleotides matching TRBD1. The CDR3 totals 12 residues. Germline lookup yields CDR1 SQVTM and CDR2 ANQGSEA. The J segment lost 5 bases and the V segment lost 7 bases, leaving 6 bases of the junction unmatched. The CDR3 region is CSGETGVDTQYF. The CDR3 bases are TGCAGCGGAGAAACAGGGGTAGATACGCAGTATTTT.

The chain employs TRBV14 and TRBJ2-1; no firm D call. V was trimmed by 0 bases and J by 4 bases, leaving 1 base between them. Looked up from germline, CDR1 is SGHDN and CDR2 is FVKESK. This CDR3 comprises 12 residues. The CDR3 sequence: CASSQEYNEQFF. The CDR3 DNA reads TGTGCCAGCAGCCAAGAGTACAATGAGCAGTTCTTC.

V usage is TRBV29-1 and J usage is TRBJ2-1; D might be TRBD1 (6 bases). The CDR3 consists of 14 residues. CDR1 and CDR2 (germline): SQVTM, ANQGSEA. Trimming shortened V by 5 bases and J by 4 bases, and 15 bases separated the two germline ends. CDR3 protein: CSVITWTEYNEQFF. In DNA form, the CDR3 reads TGCAGCGTTATTACTTGGACAGAGTACAATGAGCAGTTCTTC.

With regard to this clone: Other DNA sequences of this sample code for an identical CDR3. The rearrangement joins TRBV30 to TRBJ1-2; tentatively, D is TRBD1 (5 bases). The CDR3 loop spans 12 amino acids. The V end was cut by 2 bases, the J end by 4 bases, with 8 bases between. Germline V gene data show CDR1 as GTSNPN and CDR2 as SVGIG (reference sequence). CDR3 sequence (DNA): TGTGCCTGGAGTCCGGGACTCTATGGCTACACCTTC. It yields the protein CAWSPGLYGYTF.